This record concerns one TCR beta chain sequence. Measured with immunoSEQ multiplex PCR; TCRdb has only the in-frame clones, and not every one. This table has fewer than 150,000 clones, just over 75% appearing once. The sample is drawn from a study of blood T cell repertoires in COVID-19. In germline, CDR1 is MNHEY, CDR2 SMNVEV (reference sequence). This CDR3 is built from 15 residues. Between the trimmed V and J ends, which lost 9 bases and 2 bases, there was a span of 19 bases. V and J are TRBV27 and TRBJ2-5; weak D call: TRBD2 (6 bases). The source of this sequence is a human donor in a cohort sampled during active COVID-19. Source material: peripheral blood. CDR3 amino acids: CASVCLGGPQETQYF. For the CDR3, the DNA is TGTGCCAGTGTCTGCCTCGGGGGACCACAAGAGACCCAGTACTTC.